This record covers a single T cell receptor beta chain. TCRdb fed the RT-PCR reads into MiXCR, producing one record per CDR3 protein. The sample has roughly 460,000 distinct CDR3 sequences, 9.5% to 13% seen once. This sample was taken from a study of response to subunit inactivated influenza vaccine. This CDR3 spans 21 amino acids. The chain recombines TRBV21-1 with TRBJ2-1; TRBD2 is the table's D call and was not checked against the DNA. TRBV21-1 is reported as a pseudogene. This material consisted of PBMCs from blood, taken about 40 days after vaccination. This receptor was taken from a man aged 45-65 years who received an inactivated influenza vaccine. CDR3: CASSKVTLREGLIVRYNEQFF. In DNA form, the CDR3 reads TGTGCCAGCAGCAAAGTGACATTGCGGGAGGGCCTTATAGTTCGGTACAATGAGCAGTTCTTC.